The rows below give T cell receptor beta chains drawn from one sample of a study of shared clonotypes between healthy human individuals. The repertoire was sequenced with immunoSEQ multiplex PCR; TCRdb's copy has only in-frame clones and lacks some. The profile shows some 2.4 million clones, 93% of them singletons. Material for sequencing was naive CD4+ T cells from PBMCs. These receptor sequences come from a man aged 18 to 35 in good health. Some clones in this sample may be carry-over from other donors' samples. CDR3s leave out the opening cysteine and the closing phenylalanine or tryptophan.

j_gene | v_gene | CDR3aa
TRBJ2-2 | TRBV5-6 | ASSFGGELF
TRBJ2-4 | TRBV27 | ASSPGQGLAKNIQY
TRBJ1-2 | TRBV15 | ATSRGLIGGGGYT
TRBJ2-7 | TRBV9 | ASSATSISYEQY
TRBJ2-7 | TRBV29-1 | SVELRNEQY
TRBJ2-7 | TRBV7-8 | ASSLGRTGAYEQY
TRBJ1-4 | TRBV5-1 | ASSFGPTTNEKLF
TRBJ2-7 | TRBV28 | ASSSPGQGYYEQY
TRBJ2-5 | TRBV4-2 | ASSQEGGSQETQY
TRBJ2-3 | TRBV7-3 | ASSSLTGRMY
TRBJ1-5 | TRBV11-2 | ASSLDAANSNQPQH
TRBJ2-7 | TRBV6-1 | ASSGTSGYEQY
TRBJ2-7 | TRBV28 | ASSLGGAPYEQY
TRBJ2-7 | TRBV5-5 | ASSLVYEQY
TRBJ2-3 | TRBV5-1 | ASKWTVSTDTQY
TRBJ1-2 | TRBV14 | ASSQDGVDIRGNYGYT
TRBJ2-7 | TRBV10-3 | AISAVTPGTSQAYEQY